This T cell receptor beta chain is from a study of T cell repertoires in cytomegalovirus infection. The overall study: TCR beta signatures that were public indicated CMV infection and matching HLA type. Findings of the study overall: Accumulated public TCR beta family frequency recognized individuals carrying CMV together with the relevant HLA. Ex vivo responses were dominated by HLA-C-restricted CMV-specific TCR beta clonotypes.

TCRdb reanalysed the reads using MiXCR and keeps one entry per CDR3 protein. The sample lists around 740,000 distinct CDR3 sequences; roughly 36% were seen once. With 2 bases clipped from V and 8 bases from J, the junction kept 5 bases outside the gene matches. Germline CDR1 reads MNHNS; CDR2 reads SASEGT. This CDR3 has 13 residues. This clonotype was seen more than once but under ten times. Its antigen is currently unknown. The sequenced sample was PBMCs. The chain is built from TRBV6-1 and TRBJ1-1, with 7 bases identical to TRBD1. The source of this sequence is a human donor in good health (CMV status not recorded). Some clones in this sample may be carry-over from other donors' samples. The CDR3 protein is CASSEPGTAEAFF. The CDR3 bases are TGTGCCAGCAGTGAACCCGGGACAGCCGAAGCTTTCTTT.